This T cell receptor beta chain was documented in a study of shared clonotypes between healthy human individuals (dated by TCRdb to 2019 to 2021). With regard to the full study: The cohort comprised a couple of women and a few men aged 18 to 49 years. Per donor, three plates each were used for CD4 naive and CD4 memory, two for CD8 naive, and one for CD8 memory. To estimate repertoire size and how much clonotype sharing occurs between individuals, the study deeply sequenced the blood TCR repertoires of roughly 5 healthy adults. To increase sequencing depth and limit assay-specific biases, different laboratories used diverse techniques to prepare libraries and sequence TCR repertoires. Leukapheresis yielded between about 0.85 and 10 billion PBMCs per donor.

V loses 1 base of germline sequence and J loses 4 bases, and the interval between the two ends is 22 bases. The CDR3 contains 18 residues, cysteine and phenylalanine counted. Only the CDR3 DNA is retained, 54 bases long and in frame from the first base. As encoded in the germline V gene (reference sequence), CDR1 is SEHNR while CDR2 is FQNEAQ. Donors were healthy HIV-negative adults with no recently reported acute infections or vaccinations. Only Caucasian adults living in Nashville, Tennessee, USA were represented among the donors. CD4+ T cells were enriched through magnetic negative selection, after which naive cells were positively selected on CD45RA and the remaining negative fraction served as the memory subset. After blood collection by leukapheresis, PBMCs were isolated using Ficoll-Histopaque density gradient centrifugation and then cryopreserved in the vapor phase of liquid nitrogen. Analytical flow cytometry was used to check the purity and quantity of each magnetically sorted T cell population. Genomic DNA was isolated from every sorted fraction and measured by UV absorbance on a Nanodrop 2000c.

Beyond this particular receptor, the publication reports: Estimated clonotype richness was generally larger for naive than for memory subsets. Even with the large sequencing depth, rarefaction of the sorted-subset datasets indicated that sequencing was incomplete. The small number of donors limited the genetic and exposure-history diversity represented. Sampling was limited to blood, and TCR repertoires in tissue likely differ from TCR repertoires in blood. Pairwise subsampling led to the expectation that sequencing depth would affect the degree of clonotype sharing among donors. Approximately 5% of naive CD4, around 3.6% of naive CD8, roughly 2.4% of memory CD4, and 0.4% of memory CD8 clonotypes were shared across several donors. Clonotypes shared by all four sorted-subset donors showed higher generation probabilities than non-shared clonotypes.

TCR CDR3 regions were amplified from genomic DNA by multiplex PCR using the deep immunoSEQ assay. Extracted genomic DNA from each cell subset was spread evenly across all wells of several immunoSEQ 96-well plates, with each plate serving as a replicate. For sorted subsets, each replicate PCR was loaded with 150 to 250 ng genomic DNA, equivalent to about 30,000 T cell genomes. The purified libraries were quantified using a Qubit 3.0 fluorometer, sized with a Bioanalyzer 2100, and then quantified again using the KAPA Library Quantification kit. Every immunoSEQ 96-well plate was sequenced on a dedicated single-read 150-cycle Illumina NextSeq 550 flow cell. The paper's data handling went like this. Because only junctional sequences without quality scores were contained in the immunoSEQ output, filtering matching that applied to full-length reads could not be performed. To assign V/J genes and CDR3, sequences were annotated using PyIR, a Python wrapper for IgBLAST v1.9, with IMGT germline references. Reads with weak V/J assignments (E-value above 1e-6), missing CDR3, stop codons, out-of-frame junctions, or ambiguous translated residues were removed. V3J clonotypes were defined by identical inferred V gene, J gene, and CDR3 amino acid sequence. To compute the percentage overlap between repertoires, the number of shared unique clonotypes was divided by the size of the smaller repertoire. RTK rarefaction, the Chao1 estimator, and Recon v2.1 estimates of unobserved clonotypes were used to assess repertoire richness. OLGA was used to compute generation probabilities for all TCRbeta clonotypes that the gDNA method yielded from a few donors. TCRdb mirrors the immuneACCESS table, restricted to in-frame sequences. Some clones are absent from its copies; in checked studies, under half trace to an unresolved V gene, and the reason for the others is unknown. V, J and clone size reflect that table, while D and trimming were determined from the DNA. This sample gives roughly 2.2 million clones in total; 90% to 95% of them show up just once. The ten largest clones take up approximately 0.4% of the sample.

A note on this clone: Its antigen specificity is not known. One base away there is no much larger clone; base qualities are not given.

In this chain, TRBV7-9 is recombined with TRBJ1-2; a tentative D call is TRBD1 (6 bases match). Sequencing used naive CD4+ T cells from PBMCs. The sample's cell subset or site label, decoded: CD45RA+ positively selected. This TCR came from a man younger than 35 in good health. Some clones in this sample may be carry-over from other donors' samples. The base sequence is TGTGCCAGCAGCTTAGGGGGGCGGAGTAGTGGAAGGGCCTATGGCTACACCTTC. It is translated as CASSLGGRSSGRAYGYTF.